This T cell receptor beta chain is from a study of blood T cell repertoires in COVID-19. At the level of the study: Samples of COVID-19 (acute and convalescent) were obtained from the United States, Italy and Spain. PBMCs, B-cell-depleted T cells, or T cells provided the cDNA or gDNA that made up the material.

Assay: immunoSEQ multiplex PCR; the TCRdb copy retains only in-frame clones and omits some. The table has around 160,000 clones, about four fifths seen once; the top ten hold 7% to 10%. The source is a human donor with acute or convalescent COVID-19. The donor label of this sample is uncertain. The sequenced sample consisted of peripheral blood.

The CDR3 DNA sequence: TGCGCCAGCAGCGCGGGACAGTTTAATGAAAAACTGTTTTTT. Translated: CASSAGQFNEKLFF. The chain carries TRBV5-1 and TRBJ1-4; 7 nucleotides agree with TRBD1. Germline CDR1 is SGHRS and CDR2 is YFSETQ. The V gene end was trimmed by 4 bases and the J gene end by 4 bases; junction bases not matched to a gene: 4. This CDR3 comprises 14 residues.